These 14 T cell receptor beta chains were sequenced from one sample in a study of T-cell reconstitution after alpha-beta-depleted transplantation in children. It was with unique molecular identifiers that the TCRbeta library was prepared. TCRdb reanalysed the PCR reads using MiXCR and keeps one entry per CDR3 protein. The repertoire holds some 240,000 distinct CDR3 sequences, with 12% as singletons. The input for sequencing was PBMCs from the stem cell graft donor, taken from the stem cell graft. All receptors come from a human donor who donated a stem cell graft to a child with acute lymphoblastic leukemia.

In its sample, this clonotype was seen many times. The chain carries TRBV20-1 and TRBJ1-2; no clear D. V was trimmed by 4 bases and J by 4 bases, leaving 4 bases between them. The CDR3 runs to 10 residues. Germline V gene lookup returns CDR1 DFQATT and CDR2 SNEGSKA (reference sequence). The CDR3 nucleotides read TGCAGTGCTATACTCTATGGCTACACCTTC. This encodes CSAILYGYTF.

The chain recombines TRBV5-1 with TRBJ1-6; D is perhaps TRBD1 (6 bases). The CDR3 loop spans 16 amino acids. V dropped 3 bases and J dropped 9 bases, with 19 bases sitting between them. Germline V gene lookup returns CDR1 SGHRS and CDR2 YFSETQ. The CDR3 sequence: CASSSSIQGTSSPLHF. CDR3 bases: TGCGCCAGCAGCTCAAGCATCCAGGGGACCAGTTCACCCCTCCACTTT.

Many counts were recorded for this clonotype. This sequence joins TRBV6-2 or TRBV6-3 and TRBJ1-4; D remains unclear. The CDR3 runs 14 residues. Germline assignment: CDR1 MNHEY and CDR2 SVGEGT. V lost 0 bases and J lost 6, with 8 bases in between. The CDR3 region has the DNA TGTGCCAGCAGTTACTCCCAGCTTGATGAAAAACTGTTTTTT. Encoded protein: CASSYSQLDEKLFF.

This clonotype came up many times. The rearrangement links TRBV10-3 to TRBJ2-2; D gene ambiguous. The germline V gene has CDR1 ENHRY and CDR2 SYGVKD. CDR3 length: 12 amino acids. V lost 10 bases and J 4 bases, leaving 10 bases between the germline ends. CDR3 loop: CANGPFTGELFF. The DNA of the CDR3 is TGTGCCAACGGACCATTCACCGGGGAGCTGTTTTTT.

In its sample, this clonotype was seen many times. V and J are TRBV29-1 and TRBJ2-7; tentatively, D is TRBD2 (6 bases). This CDR3 region has 15 residues. V lost 6 bases to trimming and J lost 3 bases, with 21 bases between them. Germline assignment: CDR1 SQVTM and CDR2 ANQGSEA. The CDR3 spells CSVSAGSGPLYEQYF. CDR3 nucleotide sequence: TGCAGCGTGTCCGCAGGGAGCGGGCCCCTCTACGAGCAGTACTTC.

In the case of this clonotype: This sequence may be a read error, since a much larger clone differs from it by one base. The chain couples TRBV6-1 to TRBJ2-1, with D maybe TRBD2 (7 bases). Germline CDR1 and CDR2: MNHNS and SASEGT. The CDR3 is made up of 18 amino acids. The CDR3 nucleotides are TGTGCCAGCAGCGATGGCGGGAGACAGGTAGGGTCCTACAGTGAGCAGTTCTTC. Translating it yields CASSDGGRQVGSYSEQFF.

This clonotype came up many times. The CDR3 DNA sequence: TGTGCCAGCAGTTTCGCGGGCGCAGGACACTATGGCTACACCTTC. Residues: CASSFAGAGHYGYTF. The chain is built from TRBV28 and TRBJ1-2; D remains unclear. CDR3 length: 15 amino acids. CDR1 is MDHEN and CDR2 is SYDVKM in the germline V gene. Trimming took 3 bases from V and 3 from J, leaving 14 bases between them.

This clonotype has ten or more counts. The V gene is TRBV9, the J gene TRBJ2-2, with unresolved D. Germline values: CDR1 SGDLS, CDR2 YYNGEE. CDR3 length: 14 residues. Trimming removed 4 bases at V and 0 bases at J, with 7 bases between. CDR3 sequence reads: CASSPQANTGELFF. CDR3 in DNA: TGTGCCAGCAGCCCTCAGGCGAACACCGGGGAGCTGTTTTTT.

The sample holds many counts of this clonotype. The rearrangement uses TRBV10-3 and TRBJ2-4; 8 nucleotides agree with TRBD2. Germline V gives CDR1 ENHRY, CDR2 SYGVKD. The V and J ends lost 3 bases and 9 bases, in that order; junction bases with no gene match: 10. This CDR3 comprises 15 residues. The CDR3 DNA reads TGTGCCATCAGTGAAACAGCCGCCGCGGGGGGCATTCAGTACTTC. Protein product: CAISETAAAGGIQYF.

This clonotype was detected many times. V gene TRBV20-1 combines with J gene TRBJ1-2; 7 bases are shared with TRBD1. CDR3 length: 14 residues. CDR1 and CDR2 (germline): DFQATT, SNEGSKA (reference sequence). Losses at the gene ends were 3 bases for V and 0 bases for J; bases not matched to a gene: 4. The CDR3 region has the DNA TGCAGTGCTAGGGGGGACAGAGCTAACTATGGCTACACCTTC. Its protein is CSARGDRANYGYTF.

The sample holds many counts of this clonotype. Here the CDR3 reads CASSPQPTGSYEQYF. Here the CDR3 DNA reads TGTGCCAGCAGCCCCCAGCCGACCGGTTCCTACGAGCAGTACTTC. The rearrangement uses TRBV7-3 and TRBJ2-7; D gene uncertain. Germline CDR1 reads SGHTA; CDR2 reads FQGTGA. The length of the CDR3 is 15 residues. With 5 bases removed from V and 1 base from J, the gap between germline ends came to 15 bases.

The CDR3 loop reads CSVADRIEQYF. CDR3 coding DNA: TGCAGCGTGGCCGACAGGATCGAGCAGTACTTC. The rearrangement links TRBV29-1 to TRBJ2-7, with TRBD1 as a possible D gene (6 bases). Looked up from germline, CDR1 is SQVTM and CDR2 is ANQGSEA. Trimming left V 6 bases short and J 6 bases short, with 12 bases between. The length of the CDR3 is 11 residues.

This clonotype occurred many times. The chain recombines TRBV5-1 with TRBJ1-2; D is ambiguous. This CDR3 contains 13 residues. The V and J ends lost 4 bases and 2 bases respectively, with 9 bases between them. Germline V gene sequence: CDR1 SGHRS, CDR2 YFSETQ. The CDR3 region has the DNA TGCGCCAGCAGCATGGACCGAAACTATGGCTACACCTTC. It is translated as CASSMDRNYGYTF.

This clonotype was seen ten or more times. The V call is TRBV6-6, the J call TRBJ2-1; D remains unclear. The CDR3 is 12 amino acids. Germline V gives CDR1 MNHNY, CDR2 SVGAGI (reference sequence). The V end lost 5 bases, the J end lost 8 bases, and 10 bases lay between the germline ends. CDR3 sequence (DNA): TGTGCCAGCAGTCCCCAATTCTATGAGCAGTTCTTC. The encoded protein is CASSPQFYEQFF.